This T cell receptor (beta chain) was identified during a study of shared clonotypes between healthy human individuals. The germline V gene encodes CDR1 SGHAT and CDR2 FQNNGV. CDR3 length: 16 residues. V gave up 3 bases and J gave up 2 bases; unmatched junction bases: 7. Sequencing used immunoSEQ multiplex PCR; TCRdb keeps in-frame clones, though not all of them. Of more than 1.2 million clones in the sample, approximately 98.5% were seen once. The genes are TRBV11-2 and TRBJ2-5; TRBD1 matches 9 bases. The clonotype originates from a man aged 25 to 40 in good health. Sequencing input: naive CD4+ T cells sorted from blood. Subset here: CD45RA+ positively selected. CDR3 protein: CASSLGQGRPQETQYF. The CDR3 nucleotides are TGTGCCAGCAGCTTGGGACAGGGCCGTCCACAAGAGACCCAGTACTTC.